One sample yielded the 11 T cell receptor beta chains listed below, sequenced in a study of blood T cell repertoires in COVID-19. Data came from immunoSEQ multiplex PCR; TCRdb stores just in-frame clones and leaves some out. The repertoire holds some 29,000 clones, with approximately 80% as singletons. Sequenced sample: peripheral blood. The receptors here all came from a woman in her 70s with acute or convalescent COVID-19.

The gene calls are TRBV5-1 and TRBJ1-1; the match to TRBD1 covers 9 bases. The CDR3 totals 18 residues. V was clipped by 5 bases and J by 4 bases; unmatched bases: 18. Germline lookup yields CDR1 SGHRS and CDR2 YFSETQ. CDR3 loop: CASRFVPGGTGIGTEAFF. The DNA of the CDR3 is TGCGCCAGCAGGTTCGTCCCCGGTGGGACAGGGATTGGCACTGAAGCTTTCTTT. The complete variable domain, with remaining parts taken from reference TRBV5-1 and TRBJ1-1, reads KAGVTQTPRYLIKTRGQQVTLSCSPISGHRSVSWYQQTPGQGLQFLFEYFSETQRNKGNFPGRFSGRQFSNSRSEMNVSTLELGDSALYLCASRFVPGGTGIGTEAFFGQGTRLTVV.

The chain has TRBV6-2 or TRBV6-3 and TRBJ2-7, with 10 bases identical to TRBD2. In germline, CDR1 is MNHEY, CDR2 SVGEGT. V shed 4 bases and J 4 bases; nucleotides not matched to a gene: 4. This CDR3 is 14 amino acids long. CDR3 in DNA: TGTGCCAGCAGTTGGGGACTAGCGACGTACGAGCAGTACTTC. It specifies CASSWGLATYEQYF.

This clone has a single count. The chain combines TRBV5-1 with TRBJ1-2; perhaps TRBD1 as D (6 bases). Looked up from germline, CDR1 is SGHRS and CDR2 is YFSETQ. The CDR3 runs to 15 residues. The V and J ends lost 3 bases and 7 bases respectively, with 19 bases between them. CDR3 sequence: CASSYSGGGSTGYTF. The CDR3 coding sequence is TGCGCCAGCAGCTATTCTGGGGGCGGGAGCACTGGCTACACCTTC.

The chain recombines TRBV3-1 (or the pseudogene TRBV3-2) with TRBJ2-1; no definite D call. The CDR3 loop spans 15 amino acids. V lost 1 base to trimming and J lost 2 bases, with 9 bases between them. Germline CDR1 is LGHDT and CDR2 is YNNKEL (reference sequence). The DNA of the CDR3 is TGTGCCAGCAGCCAAGGACACGGAACCTACAATGAGCAGTTCTTC. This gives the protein CASSQGHGTYNEQFF.

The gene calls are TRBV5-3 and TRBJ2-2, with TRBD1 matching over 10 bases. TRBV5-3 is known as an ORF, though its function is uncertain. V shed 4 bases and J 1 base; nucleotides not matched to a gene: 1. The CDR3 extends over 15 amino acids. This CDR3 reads CARSGTGVNTGELFF. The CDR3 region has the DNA TGTGCCAGAAGCGGGACAGGGGTGAACACCGGGGAGCTGTTTTTT.

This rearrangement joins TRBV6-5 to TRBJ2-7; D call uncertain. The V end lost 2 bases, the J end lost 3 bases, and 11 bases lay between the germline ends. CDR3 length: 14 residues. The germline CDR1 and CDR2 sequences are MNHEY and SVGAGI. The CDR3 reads CASSYHSLNYEQYF. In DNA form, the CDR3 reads TGTGCCAGCAGTTACCACAGTCTCAACTACGAGCAGTACTTC.

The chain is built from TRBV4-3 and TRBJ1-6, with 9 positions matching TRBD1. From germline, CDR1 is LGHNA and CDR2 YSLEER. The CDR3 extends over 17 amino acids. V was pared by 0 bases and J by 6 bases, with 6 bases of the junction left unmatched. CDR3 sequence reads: CASSQDLTGGPNSPLHF. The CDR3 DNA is TGCGCCAGCAGCCAAGATTTAACAGGGGGCCCTAATTCACCCCTCCACTTT.

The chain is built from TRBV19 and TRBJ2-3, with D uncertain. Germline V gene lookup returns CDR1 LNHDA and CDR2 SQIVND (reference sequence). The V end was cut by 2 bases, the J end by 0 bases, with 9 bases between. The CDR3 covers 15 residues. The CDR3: CASSITPRSTDTQYF. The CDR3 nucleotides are TGTGCCAGTAGTATAACACCGCGGAGCACAGATACGCAGTATTTT.

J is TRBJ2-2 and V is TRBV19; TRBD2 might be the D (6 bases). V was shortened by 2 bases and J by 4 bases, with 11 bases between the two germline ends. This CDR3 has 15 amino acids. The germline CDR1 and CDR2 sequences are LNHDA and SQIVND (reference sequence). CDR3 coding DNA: TGTGCCAGTAGTATAACCCCAGCGGGCACCGGGGAGCTGTTTTTT. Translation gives CASSITPAGTGELFF.

The CDR3 nucleotides read TGTGCCAGCAGCCCCGGCGGCGGGAGGGTTACGAACACCGGGGAGCTGTTTTTT. Residues: CASSPGGGRVTNTGELFF. The genes are TRBV7-3 and TRBJ2-2; 9 bases map to TRBD2. The CDR3 sequence is 18 residues long. Germline CDR1 and CDR2: SGHTA and FQGTGA. The V segment lost 5 bases and the J segment 0 bases; nucleotides outside the gene matches: 10.

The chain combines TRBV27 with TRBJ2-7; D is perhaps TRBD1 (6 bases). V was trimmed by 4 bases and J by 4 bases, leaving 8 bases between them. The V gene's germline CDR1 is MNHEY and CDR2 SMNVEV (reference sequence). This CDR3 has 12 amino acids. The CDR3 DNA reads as TGTGCCAGCAGTTCCAGGGGTTACGAGCAGTACTTC. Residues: CASSSRGYEQYF.